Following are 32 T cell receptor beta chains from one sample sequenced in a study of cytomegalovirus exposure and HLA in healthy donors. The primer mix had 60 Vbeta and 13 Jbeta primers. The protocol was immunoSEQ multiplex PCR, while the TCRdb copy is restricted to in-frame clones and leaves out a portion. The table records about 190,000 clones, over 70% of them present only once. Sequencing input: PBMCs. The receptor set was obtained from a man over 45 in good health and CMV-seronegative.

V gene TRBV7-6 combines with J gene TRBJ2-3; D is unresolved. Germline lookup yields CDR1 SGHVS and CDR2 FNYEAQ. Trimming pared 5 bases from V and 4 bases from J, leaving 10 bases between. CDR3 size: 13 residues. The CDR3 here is CASSPPGSDTQYF. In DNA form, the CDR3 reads TGTGCCAGCAGCCCACCCGGGTCAGATACGCAGTATTTT.

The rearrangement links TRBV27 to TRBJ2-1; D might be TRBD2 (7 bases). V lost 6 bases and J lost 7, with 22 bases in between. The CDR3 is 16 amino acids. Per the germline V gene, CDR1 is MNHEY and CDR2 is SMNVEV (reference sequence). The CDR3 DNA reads TGTGCCAGCAGCCCAAAGCGGCGGGGGCTCTGGAATGAGCAGTTCTTC. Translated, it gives CASSPKRRGLWNEQFF.

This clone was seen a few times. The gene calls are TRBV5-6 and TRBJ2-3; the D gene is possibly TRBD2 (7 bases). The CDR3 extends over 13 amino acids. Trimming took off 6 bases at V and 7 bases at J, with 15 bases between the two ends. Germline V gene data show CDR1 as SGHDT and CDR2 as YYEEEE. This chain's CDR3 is CASNSGGYNTQYF. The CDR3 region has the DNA TGTGCCAGCAACTCGGGGGGCTATAATACGCAGTATTTT.

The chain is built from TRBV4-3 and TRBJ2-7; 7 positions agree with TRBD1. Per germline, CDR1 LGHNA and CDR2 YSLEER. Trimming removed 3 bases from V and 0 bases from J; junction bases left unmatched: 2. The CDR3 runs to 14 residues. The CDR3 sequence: CASSHRDSSYEQYF. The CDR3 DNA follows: TGCGCCAGCAGCCACCGGGACAGCTCCTACGAGCAGTACTTC.

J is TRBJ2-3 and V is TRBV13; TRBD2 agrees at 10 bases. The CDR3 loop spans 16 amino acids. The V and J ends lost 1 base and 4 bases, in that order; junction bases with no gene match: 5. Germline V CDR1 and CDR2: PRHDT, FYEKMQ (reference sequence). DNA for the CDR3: TGTGCCAGCAGCTTAGAAGCGGGGGGGCTTGCAGATACGCAGTATTTT. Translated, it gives CASSLEAGGLADTQYF.

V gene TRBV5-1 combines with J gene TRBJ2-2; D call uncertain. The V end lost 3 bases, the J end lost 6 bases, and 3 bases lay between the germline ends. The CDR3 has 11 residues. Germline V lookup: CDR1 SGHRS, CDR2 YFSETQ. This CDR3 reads CASSSAGELFF. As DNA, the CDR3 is TGCGCCAGCAGCTCGGCCGGGGAGCTGTTTTTT.

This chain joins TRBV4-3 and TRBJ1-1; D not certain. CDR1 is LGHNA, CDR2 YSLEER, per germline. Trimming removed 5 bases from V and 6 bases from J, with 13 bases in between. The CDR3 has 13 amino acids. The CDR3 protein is CASSFRLSPEAFF. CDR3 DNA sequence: TGCGCCAGCAGCTTCAGGCTTTCCCCTGAAGCTTTCTTT.

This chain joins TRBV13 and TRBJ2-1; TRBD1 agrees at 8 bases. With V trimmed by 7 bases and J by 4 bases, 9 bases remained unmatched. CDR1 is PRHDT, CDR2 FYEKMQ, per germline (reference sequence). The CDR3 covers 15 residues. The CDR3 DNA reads TGTGCCAGCACCTTGGGGGACAGGAGTTACAATGAGCAGTTCTTC. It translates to CASTLGDRSYNEQFF.

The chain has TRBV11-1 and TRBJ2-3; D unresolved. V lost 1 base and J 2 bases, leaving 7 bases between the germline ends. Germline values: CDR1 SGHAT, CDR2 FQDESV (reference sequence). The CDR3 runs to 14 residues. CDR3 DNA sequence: TGTGCCAGCAGCTTAGAGCCTCACACAGATACGCAGTATTTT. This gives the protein CASSLEPHTDTQYF.

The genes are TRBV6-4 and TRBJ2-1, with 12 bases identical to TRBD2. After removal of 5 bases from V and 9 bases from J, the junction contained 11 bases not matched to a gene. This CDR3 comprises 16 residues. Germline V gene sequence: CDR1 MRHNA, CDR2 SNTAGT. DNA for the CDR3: TGTGCCAGCAGTTTCTCTCTAGCGGGGGGGAAGGGTGAGCAGTTCTTC. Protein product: CASSFSLAGGKGEQFF.

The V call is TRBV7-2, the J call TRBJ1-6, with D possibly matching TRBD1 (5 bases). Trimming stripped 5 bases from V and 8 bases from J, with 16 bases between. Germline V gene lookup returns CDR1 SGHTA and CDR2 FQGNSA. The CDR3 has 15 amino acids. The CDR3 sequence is CASSLPSGGYSPLHF. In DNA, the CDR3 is TGTGCCAGCAGCCTGCCATCGGGGGGGTATTCACCCCTCCACTTT.

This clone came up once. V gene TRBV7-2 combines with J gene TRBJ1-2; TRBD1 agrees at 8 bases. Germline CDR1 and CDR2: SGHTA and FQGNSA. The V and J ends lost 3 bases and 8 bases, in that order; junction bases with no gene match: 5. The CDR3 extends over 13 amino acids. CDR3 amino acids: CASSLDREKGYTF. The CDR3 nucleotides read TGTGCCAGCAGCTTGGACAGGGAAAAAGGCTACACCTTC.

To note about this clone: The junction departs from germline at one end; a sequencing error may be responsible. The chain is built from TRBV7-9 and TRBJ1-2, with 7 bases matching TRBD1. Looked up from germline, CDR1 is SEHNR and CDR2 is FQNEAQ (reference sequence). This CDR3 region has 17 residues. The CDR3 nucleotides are TGTTCCAGCAGCCCAGGGGGGACAGCAGAACTTAACTATGGCTACACCTTC. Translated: CSSSPGGTAELNYGYTF.

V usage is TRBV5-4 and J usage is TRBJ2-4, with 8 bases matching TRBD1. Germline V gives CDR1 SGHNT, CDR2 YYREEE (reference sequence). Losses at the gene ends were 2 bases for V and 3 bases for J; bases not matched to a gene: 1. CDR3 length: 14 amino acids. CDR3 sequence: CASSLGTGKNIQYF. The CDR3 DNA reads TGTGCCAGCAGCTTAGGGACAGGCAAAAACATTCAGTACTTC.

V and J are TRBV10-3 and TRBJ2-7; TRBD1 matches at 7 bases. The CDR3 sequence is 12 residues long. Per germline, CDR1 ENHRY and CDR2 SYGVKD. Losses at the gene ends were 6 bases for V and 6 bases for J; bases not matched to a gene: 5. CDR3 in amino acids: CAISLDRVEQYF. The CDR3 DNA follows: TGTGCCATCAGCCTAGACAGGGTCGAGCAGTACTTC.

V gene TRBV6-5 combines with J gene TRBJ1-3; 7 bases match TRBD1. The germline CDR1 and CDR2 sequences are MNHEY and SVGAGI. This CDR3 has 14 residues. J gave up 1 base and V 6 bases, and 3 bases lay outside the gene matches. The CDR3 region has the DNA TGTGCCAGCAGGGAACAGGGGTCTGGAAACACCATATATTTT. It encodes CASREQGSGNTIYF.

The CDR3 DNA sequence: TGCGCCAGCAGCCAAGATGACGGACAGGGATGGCAGCCCCAGCATTTT. Translated, it gives CASSQDDGQGWQPQHF. The V gene is TRBV4-1, the J gene TRBJ1-5; 8 bases are shared with TRBD1. V lost 0 bases, J lost 7 bases, and 8 bases stayed unmatched. CDR3 size: 16 residues. Germline V gives CDR1 MGHRA, CDR2 YSYEKL.

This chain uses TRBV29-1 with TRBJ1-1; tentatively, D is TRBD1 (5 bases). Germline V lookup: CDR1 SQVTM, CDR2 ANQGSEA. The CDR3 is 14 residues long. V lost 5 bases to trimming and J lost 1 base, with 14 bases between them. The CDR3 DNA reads TGCAGCGTTCAGGAGGGGATAAGGAACACTGAAGCTTTCTTT. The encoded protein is CSVQEGIRNTEAFF. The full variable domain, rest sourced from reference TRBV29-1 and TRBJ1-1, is SAVISQKPSRDICQRGTSLTIQCQVDSQVTMMFWYRQQPGQSLTLIATANQGSEATYESGFVIDKFPISRPNLTFSTLTVSNMSPEDSSIYLCSVQEGIRNTEAFFGQGTRLTVV.

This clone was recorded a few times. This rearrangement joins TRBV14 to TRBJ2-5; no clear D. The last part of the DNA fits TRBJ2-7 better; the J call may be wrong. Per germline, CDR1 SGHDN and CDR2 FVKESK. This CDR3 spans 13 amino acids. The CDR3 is CASSQASFYEQYF. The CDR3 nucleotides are TGTGCCAGCAGCCAAGCTTCGTTCTACGAGCAGTACTTC.

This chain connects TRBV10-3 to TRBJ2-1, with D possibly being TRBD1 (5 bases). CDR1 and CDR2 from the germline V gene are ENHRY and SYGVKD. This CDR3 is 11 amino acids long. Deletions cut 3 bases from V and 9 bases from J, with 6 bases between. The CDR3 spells CAISEQVEQFF. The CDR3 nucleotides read TGTGCCATCAGTGAACAGGTTGAGCAGTTCTTC.

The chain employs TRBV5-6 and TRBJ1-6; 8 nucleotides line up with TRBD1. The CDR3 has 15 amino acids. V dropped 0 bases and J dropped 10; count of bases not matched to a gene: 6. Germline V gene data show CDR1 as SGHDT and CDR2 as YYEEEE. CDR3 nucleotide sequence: TGTGCCAGCAGCTTGGTTACAGGGGGAGGGTCACCCCTCCACTTT. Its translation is CASSLVTGGGSPLHF.

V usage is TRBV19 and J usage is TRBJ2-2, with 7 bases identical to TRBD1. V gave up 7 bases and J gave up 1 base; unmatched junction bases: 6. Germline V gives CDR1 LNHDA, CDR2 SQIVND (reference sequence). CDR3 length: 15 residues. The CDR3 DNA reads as TGTGCCAGTACCCCGGACAGGAGGAACACCGGGGAGCTGTTTTTT. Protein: CASTPDRRNTGELFF.

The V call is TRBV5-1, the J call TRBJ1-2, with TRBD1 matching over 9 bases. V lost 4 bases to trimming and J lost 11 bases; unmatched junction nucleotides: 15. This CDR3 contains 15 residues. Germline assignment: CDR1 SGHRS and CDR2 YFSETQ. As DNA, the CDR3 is TGCGCCAGCAGCCTGGACAGGGGCTTTCGAGGGGGGTACACCTTC. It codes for CASSLDRGFRGGYTF.

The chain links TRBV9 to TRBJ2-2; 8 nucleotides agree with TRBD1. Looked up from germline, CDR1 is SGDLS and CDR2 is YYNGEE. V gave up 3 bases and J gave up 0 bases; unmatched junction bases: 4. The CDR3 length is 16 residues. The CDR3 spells CASSGDRGSNTGELFF. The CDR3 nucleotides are TGTGCCAGCAGCGGCGACAGGGGCTCGAACACCGGGGAGCTGTTTTTT.

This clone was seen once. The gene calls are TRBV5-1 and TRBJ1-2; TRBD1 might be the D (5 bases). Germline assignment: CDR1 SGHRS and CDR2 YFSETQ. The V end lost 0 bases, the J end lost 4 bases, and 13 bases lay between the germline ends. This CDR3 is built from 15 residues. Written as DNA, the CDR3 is TGCGCCAGCAGCTTGGTAATCCGGGGGGGCTATGGCTACACCTTC. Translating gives CASSLVIRGGYGYTF.

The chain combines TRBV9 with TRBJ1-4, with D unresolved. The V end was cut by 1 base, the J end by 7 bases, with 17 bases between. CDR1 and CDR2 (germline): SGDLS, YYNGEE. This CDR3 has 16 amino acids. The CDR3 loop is CASSVSGSGSVEKLFF. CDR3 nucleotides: TGTGCCAGCAGCGTATCGGGGTCAGGTTCGGTTGAAAAACTGTTTTTT.

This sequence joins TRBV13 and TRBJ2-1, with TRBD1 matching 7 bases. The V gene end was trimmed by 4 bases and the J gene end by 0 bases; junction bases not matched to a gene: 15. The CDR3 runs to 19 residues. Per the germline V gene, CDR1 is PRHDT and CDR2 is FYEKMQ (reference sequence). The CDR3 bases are TGTGCCAGCAGCTCGCCTTTGGGCCGGGACAGCTCCTCCTACAATGAGCAGTTCTTC. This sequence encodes CASSSPLGRDSSSYNEQFF.

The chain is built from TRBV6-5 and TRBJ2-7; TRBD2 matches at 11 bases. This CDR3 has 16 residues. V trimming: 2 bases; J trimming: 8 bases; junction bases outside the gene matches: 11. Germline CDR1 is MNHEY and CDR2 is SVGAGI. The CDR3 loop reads CASSYTTSGVSPKQYF. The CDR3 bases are TGTGCCAGCAGTTACACGACTAGCGGGGTCTCCCCGAAGCAGTACTTC.

The CDR3 region is CASSLLRGSGTEAFF. The CDR3 DNA is TGTGCCAGCAGCTTATTGCGGGGCTCGGGCACTGAAGCTTTCTTT. The genes are TRBV7-9 and TRBJ1-1, with a tentative D call TRBD1 (5 bases). This CDR3 spans 15 amino acids. V was pared by 2 bases and J by 4 bases, with 14 bases between. CDR1 is SEHNR, CDR2 FQNEAQ, per germline (reference sequence).

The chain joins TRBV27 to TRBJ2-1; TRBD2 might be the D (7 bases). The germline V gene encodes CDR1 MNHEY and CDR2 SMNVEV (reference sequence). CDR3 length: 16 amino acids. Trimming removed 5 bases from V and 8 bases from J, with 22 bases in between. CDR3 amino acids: CASSVGTGLGGDEQFF. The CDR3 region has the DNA TGTGCCAGCAGTGTCGGGACGGGCCTAGGGGGGGATGAGCAGTTCTTC.

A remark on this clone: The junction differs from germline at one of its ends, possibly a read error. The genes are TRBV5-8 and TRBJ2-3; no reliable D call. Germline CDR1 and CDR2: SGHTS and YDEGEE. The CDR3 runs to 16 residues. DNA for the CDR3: TGTGCCAGCAGTTTGGGTTCCAGACTTAGCACAGATACGCAGTATTTT. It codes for CASSLGSRLSTDTQYF.

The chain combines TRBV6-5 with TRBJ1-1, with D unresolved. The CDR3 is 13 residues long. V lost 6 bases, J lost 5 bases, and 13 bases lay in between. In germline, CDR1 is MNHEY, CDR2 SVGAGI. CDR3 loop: CASRPKARTEAFF. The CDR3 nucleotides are TGTGCCAGCAGGCCTAAGGCGAGGACTGAAGCTTTCTTT.